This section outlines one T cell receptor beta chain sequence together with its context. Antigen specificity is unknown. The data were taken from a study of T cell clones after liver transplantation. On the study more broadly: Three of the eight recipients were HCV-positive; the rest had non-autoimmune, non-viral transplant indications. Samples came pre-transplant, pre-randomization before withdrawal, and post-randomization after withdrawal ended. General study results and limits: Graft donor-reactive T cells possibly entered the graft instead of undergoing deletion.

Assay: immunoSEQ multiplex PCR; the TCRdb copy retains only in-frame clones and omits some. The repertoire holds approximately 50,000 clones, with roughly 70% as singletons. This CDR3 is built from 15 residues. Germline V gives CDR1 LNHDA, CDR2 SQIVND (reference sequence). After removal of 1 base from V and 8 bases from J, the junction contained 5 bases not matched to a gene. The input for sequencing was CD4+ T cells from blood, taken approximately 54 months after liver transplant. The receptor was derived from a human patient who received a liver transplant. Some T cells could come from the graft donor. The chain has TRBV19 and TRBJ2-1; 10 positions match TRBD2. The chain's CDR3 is CASSIASGGLYEQFF. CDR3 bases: TGTGCCAGTAGTATAGCTAGCGGGGGCCTTTATGAGCAGTTCTTC.